A selection of T cell receptor beta chains follows, all from one sample in a study of control samples from healthy donors and cancer patients. Clones were sequenced by immunoSEQ multiplex PCR, and TCRdb holds only the in-frame ones, with some missing. In the table there are 120,000 to 150,000 clones, roughly 90% of which are singletons. The specimen was blood. Receptors originate from a man aged 25-40 years in good health. CDR3s include the opening cysteine and the closing phenylalanine or tryptophan. The D gene is left open where the match is weak. Rows give clone size only sometimes, using once, few, many, or a class for an expanded clone.

cdr3_length: 14
clone_size: few
j_call: TRBJ1-1
v_call: TRBV18
d_call: -
cdr3_nt: TGTGCCAGCTCACTAGGCAGGGCGAACACTGAAGCTTTCTTT
cdr3_aa: CASSLGRANTEAFF

cdr3_length: 12
clone_size: -
j_call: TRBJ1-2
v_call: TRBV28
d_call: TRBD1
cdr3_nt: TGTGCCAGCAGGGAGACAGGGAGAGGCTACACCTTC
cdr3_aa: CASRETGRGYTF

cdr3_length: 13
clone_size: -
j_call: TRBJ2-2
v_call: TRBV12-3/TRBV12-4
d_call: -
cdr3_nt: TGTGCCAGCAGTTTATGGGGGACCGGGGAGCTGTTTTTT
cdr3_aa: CASSLWGTGELFF

cdr3_length: 13
clone_size: -
j_call: TRBJ1-5
v_call: TRBV2
d_call: TRBD1
cdr3_nt: TGTGCCAGCAGTGGGGACAGACATCAGCCCCAGCATTTT
cdr3_aa: CASSGDRHQPQHF

cdr3_length: 13
clone_size: -
j_call: TRBJ2-1
v_call: TRBV11-3
d_call: -
cdr3_nt: TGTGCCAGCACCTCCCATGGGGGAAATGAGCAGTTCTTC
cdr3_aa: CASTSHGGNEQFF

cdr3_length: 17
clone_size: -
j_call: TRBJ2-1
v_call: TRBV15
d_call: TRBD2
cdr3_nt: TGTGCCACCAGCAGAGCCGAAGCGGGAGGGTCCTACAATGAGCAGTTCTTC
cdr3_aa: CATSRAEAGGSYNEQFF

cdr3_length: 14
clone_size: -
j_call: TRBJ1-1
v_call: TRBV9
d_call: -
cdr3_nt: TGTGCCAGCAGCGTAGCCTCGGGGAGGACTGAAGCTTTCTTT
cdr3_aa: CASSVASGRTEAFF

cdr3_length: 15
clone_size: -
j_call: TRBJ1-1
v_call: TRBV21-1
d_call: -
cdr3_nt: TGTGCCAGCAGCGCCAGACAGGAGGAGATGACTGAAGCTTTCTTT
cdr3_aa: CASSARQEEMTEAFF

cdr3_length: 14
clone_size: -
j_call: TRBJ1-2
v_call: TRBV28
d_call: -
cdr3_nt: TGTGCCAGCAGTTTCAGCCGGGGGCAGAGGGGCTACACCTTC
cdr3_aa: CASSFSRGQRGYTF

cdr3_length: 15
clone_size: -
j_call: TRBJ2-5
v_call: TRBV6-2/TRBV6-3
d_call: -
cdr3_nt: TGTGCCAGCAGTTATCCCAAAGACAGAAGAGAGACCCAGTACTTC
cdr3_aa: CASSYPKDRRETQYF

cdr3_length: 17
clone_size: -
j_call: TRBJ2-1
v_call: TRBV7-9
d_call: TRBD2
cdr3_nt: TGTGCCAGCAGCCGAACAATAACTAGCGGTACCTACAATGAGCAGTTCTTC
cdr3_aa: CASSRTITSGTYNEQFF

cdr3_length: 16
clone_size: -
j_call: TRBJ1-1
v_call: TRBV15
d_call: -
cdr3_nt: TGTGCCACCACCAGGGGCTGGGGAATGGTGAACACTGAAGCTTTCTTT
cdr3_aa: CATTRGWGMVNTEAFF

cdr3_length: 15
clone_size: -
j_call: TRBJ2-1
v_call: TRBV28
d_call: -
cdr3_nt: TGTGCCAGCAGTTTATCGTTTGGCTCCTACAATGAGCAGTTCTTC
cdr3_aa: CASSLSFGSYNEQFF

cdr3_length: 16
clone_size: once
j_call: TRBJ2-2
v_call: TRBV6-2/TRBV6-3
d_call: TRBD2
cdr3_nt: TGTGCCAGCAGCCAAGATAGCGGGAGGTTTCGCCGGGAGCTGTTTTTT
cdr3_aa: CASSQDSGRFRRELFF

cdr3_length: 14
clone_size: -
j_call: TRBJ2-5
v_call: TRBV6-1
d_call: -
cdr3_nt: TGTGCCAGCAGTGAGCAATCCCGCCGGGAGACCCAGTACTTC
cdr3_aa: CASSEQSRRETQYF

cdr3_length: 13
clone_size: -
j_call: TRBJ1-2
v_call: TRBV6-6
d_call: -
cdr3_nt: TGTGCCAGCAGTTTGACAGGAGTCTATGGCTACACCTTC
cdr3_aa: CASSLTGVYGYTF

cdr3_length: 17
clone_size: -
j_call: TRBJ2-2
v_call: TRBV3-1/TRBV3-2
d_call: TRBD1
cdr3_nt: TGTGCCAGCAGCCTCACTCCGGGACAGGGGGCCGTCGGGGAGCTGTTTTTT
cdr3_aa: CASSLTPGQGAVGELFF

cdr3_length: 17
clone_size: once
j_call: TRBJ2-1
v_call: TRBV27
d_call: TRBD2
cdr3_nt: TGTGCCAGCAGTTTACTAGCGGGAGGGCCGGGATACAATGAGCAGTTCTTC
cdr3_aa: CASSLLAGGPGYNEQFF

cdr3_length: 16
clone_size: -
j_call: TRBJ2-7
v_call: TRBV7-2
d_call: TRBD2
cdr3_nt: TGTGCCAGCAGCTTACACTTGCGGGAGGGTTCCTACGAGCAGTACTTC
cdr3_aa: CASSLHLREGSYEQYF

cdr3_length: 15
clone_size: -
j_call: TRBJ2-7
v_call: TRBV28
d_call: -
cdr3_nt: TGTGCCAGCAGTTTCTTACGAGGGGGCGGGGACGAGCAGTACTTC
cdr3_aa: CASSFLRGGGDEQYF

cdr3_length: 14
clone_size: -
j_call: TRBJ1-5
v_call: TRBV28
d_call: -
cdr3_nt: TGTGCCAGCAGTTTAGGGCTGGAAAATCAGCCCCAGCATTTT
cdr3_aa: CASSLGLENQPQHF

cdr3_length: 17
clone_size: -
j_call: TRBJ1-2
v_call: TRBV30
d_call: -
cdr3_nt: TGTGCCTGGAGTGTACTAAGATTGGGGGGCGAAAACTATGGCTACACCTTC
cdr3_aa: CAWSVLRLGGENYGYTF